The sequence of this T cell receptor (beta chain) was determined in a study of cytomegalovirus exposure and HLA in healthy donors. Between the trimmed V and J ends, which lost 7 bases and 1 base, there was a span of 10 bases. Germline V gives CDR1 SQVTM, CDR2 ANQGSEA. This CDR3 comprises 12 residues. Primers: 60 Vbeta forward and 13 Jbeta reverse. The method was immunoSEQ multiplex PCR; TCRdb's version includes in-frame clones alone and lacks a portion of them. The table shows 150,000 to 200,000 clones, with more than 80% occurring only once. The study, taken as a whole, reports: Later, an analysis showed that TCR beta chains associated with HLA were more clonally expanded than others that were equally common. Based on reports, TCR beta sequences accurately predicted HLA-A and HLA-B alleles for most subjects.

As to this clone: Its specificity is unknown.

Specimen: PBMCs. This clonotype was sampled from a woman between 18 and 29 years old in good health and CMV-seropositive. The rearrangement uses TRBV29-1 and TRBJ1-1; D may be TRBD1 (5 bases). CDR3 residues: CSAGQPNTEAFF. The CDR3 bases are TGCAGCGCAGGGCAGCCGAACACTGAAGCTTTCTTT.